The entry below gives a single TCR beta chain sequence along with its context. These data belong to a study of blood T cell repertoires in COVID-19. Source study methods: Amplifying reference gene primers gave estimates of nucleated cell counts. Profiling relied on immunoSEQ multiplex PCR, and the TCRdb table lists in-frame clones only, not all of them. D and trimming were read from the DNA, whereas the V and J calls and clone size are those reported in that table. There are 170,000 or so clones in the sample; around 77% occur only once, and 6% to 7.5% lies in the top ten. Germline V CDR1 and CDR2: SGHTS, YDEGEE. V was clipped by 4 bases and J by 0 bases, with 8 bases between them. The CDR3 is 15 residues long.

This receptor was obtained from a man between 65 and 85 years old with active or convalescent COVID-19. Sequencing used peripheral blood. The chain has TRBV5-8 and TRBJ2-6; D gene ambiguous. CDR3 protein: CASSPRSSGANVLTF. CDR3 nucleotides: TGTGCCAGCAGCCCCAGAAGCTCTGGGGCCAACGTCCTGACTTTC.